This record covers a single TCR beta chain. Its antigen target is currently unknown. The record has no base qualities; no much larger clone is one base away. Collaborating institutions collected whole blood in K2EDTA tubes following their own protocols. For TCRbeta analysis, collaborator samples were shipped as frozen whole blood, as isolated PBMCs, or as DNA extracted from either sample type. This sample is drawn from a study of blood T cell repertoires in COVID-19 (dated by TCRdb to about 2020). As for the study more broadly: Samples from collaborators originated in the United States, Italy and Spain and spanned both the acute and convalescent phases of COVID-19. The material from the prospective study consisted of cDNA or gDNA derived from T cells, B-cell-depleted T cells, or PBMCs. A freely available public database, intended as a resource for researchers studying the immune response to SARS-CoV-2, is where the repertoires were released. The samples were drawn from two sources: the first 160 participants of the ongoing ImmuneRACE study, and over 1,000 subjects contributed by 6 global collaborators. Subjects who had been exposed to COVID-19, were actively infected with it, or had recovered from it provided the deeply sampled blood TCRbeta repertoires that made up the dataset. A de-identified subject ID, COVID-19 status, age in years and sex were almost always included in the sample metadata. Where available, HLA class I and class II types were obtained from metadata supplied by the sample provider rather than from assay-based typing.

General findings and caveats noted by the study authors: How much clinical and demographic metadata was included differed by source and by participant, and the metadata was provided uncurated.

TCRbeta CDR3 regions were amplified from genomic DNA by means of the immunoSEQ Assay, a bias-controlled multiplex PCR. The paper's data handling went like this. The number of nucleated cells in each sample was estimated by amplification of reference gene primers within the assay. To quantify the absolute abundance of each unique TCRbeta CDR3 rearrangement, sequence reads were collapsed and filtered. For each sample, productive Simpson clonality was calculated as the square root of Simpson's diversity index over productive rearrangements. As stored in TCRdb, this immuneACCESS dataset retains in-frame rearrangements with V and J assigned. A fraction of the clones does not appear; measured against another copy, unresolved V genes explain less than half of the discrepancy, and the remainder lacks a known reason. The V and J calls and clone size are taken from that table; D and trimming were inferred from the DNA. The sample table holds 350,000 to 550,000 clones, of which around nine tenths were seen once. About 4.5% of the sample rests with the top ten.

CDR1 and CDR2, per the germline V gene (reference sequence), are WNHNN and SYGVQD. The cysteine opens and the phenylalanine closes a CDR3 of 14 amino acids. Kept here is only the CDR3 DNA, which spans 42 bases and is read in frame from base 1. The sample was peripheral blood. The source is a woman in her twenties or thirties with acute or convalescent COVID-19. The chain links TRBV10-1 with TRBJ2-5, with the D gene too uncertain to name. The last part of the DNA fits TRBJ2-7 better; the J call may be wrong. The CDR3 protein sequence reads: CASSGAANSYEQYF. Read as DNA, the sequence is TGCGCCAGCAGTGGTGCGGCCAACTCCTACGAGCAGTACTTC.